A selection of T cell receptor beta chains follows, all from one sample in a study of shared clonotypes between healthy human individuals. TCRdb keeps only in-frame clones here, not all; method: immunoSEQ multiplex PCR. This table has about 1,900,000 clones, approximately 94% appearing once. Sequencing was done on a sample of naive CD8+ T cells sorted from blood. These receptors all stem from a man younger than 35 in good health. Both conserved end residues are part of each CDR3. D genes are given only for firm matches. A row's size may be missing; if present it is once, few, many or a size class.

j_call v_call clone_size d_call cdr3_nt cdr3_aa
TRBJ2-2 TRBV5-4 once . TGTGCCAGCAGCTTGGAAGACCTCGGGGAGCTGTTTTTT CASSLEDLGELFF
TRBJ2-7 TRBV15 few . TGTGCCACCAGCAGAGGCTACGAGCAGTACTTC CATSRGYEQYF
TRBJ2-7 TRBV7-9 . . TGTGCCAGCAGCCTTGACAATACCTACGAGCAGTACTTC CASSLDNTYEQYF
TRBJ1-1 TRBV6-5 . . TGTGCCAGTAGACAGAACACTGAAGCTTTCTTT CASRQNTEAFF
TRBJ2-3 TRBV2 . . . CASSSSTSGVADTQYF
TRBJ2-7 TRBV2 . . TGTGCCAGCACGGGCCCAACCTACGAGCAGTACTTC CASTGPTYEQYF
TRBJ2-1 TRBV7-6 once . TGTGCCAGCAGCTTTATGCCGGCGGGAATCTCCTACAATGAGCAGTTCTTC CASSFMPAGISYNEQFF
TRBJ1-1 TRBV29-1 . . TGCAGCGTTTACACAGCTTTGGAAGCTTTCTTT CSVYTALEAFF
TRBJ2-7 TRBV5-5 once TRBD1 TGTGCCAGCAGCTTGGGGACAGGGACCTACGAGCAGTACTTC CASSLGTGTYEQYF
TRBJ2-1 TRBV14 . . TGTGCCAGCAGCCCGGTGGGGGGGGCATCTTACAATGAGCAGTTCTTC CASSPVGGASYNEQFF
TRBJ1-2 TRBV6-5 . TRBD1 TGTGCCAGCAGTCCGACCGGGACAGGGGTGTATGGCTACACCTTC CASSPTGTGVYGYTF
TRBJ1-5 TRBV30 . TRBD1 TGTGCCTGGAGCCAGGGGGCCGTCAGCAATCAGCCCCAGCATTTT CAWSQGAVSNQPQHF
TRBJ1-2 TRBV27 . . TGTGCCAGCAGTTTAAACGGGTTTAACTATGGCTACACCTTC CASSLNGFNYGYTF
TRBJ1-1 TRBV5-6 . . TGTGCCAGCAGCTTGGGTCTAACAGGGCTGACTGAAGCTTTCTTT CASSLGLTGLTEAFF
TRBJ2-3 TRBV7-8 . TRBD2 TGTGCCAGCAGCTCCCCGATGAGCGGGGAACAGGTCACAGATACGCAGTATTTT CASSSPMSGEQVTDTQYF
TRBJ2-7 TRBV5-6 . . TGTGCCAGCAGCTTGGGAACCGGTGGGCAGTACTTC CASSLGTGGQYF
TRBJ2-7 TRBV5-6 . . TGTGCCAGCAGCCATTTGACAGATACCTTCTACGAGCAGTACTTC CASSHLTDTFYEQYF
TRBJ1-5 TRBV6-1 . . TGTGCCAGCAGTGAAGGGGAAGGACTCCATCAGCCCCAGCATTTT CASSEGEGLHQPQHF
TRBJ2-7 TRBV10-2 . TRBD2 TGCGCCAGCAGTGACGGGGGCGGGGGGTCCTACGAGCAGTACTTC CASSDGGGGSYEQYF
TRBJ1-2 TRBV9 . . TGTGCCAGCAGCGTAGACTTTGGCGGCTACACCTTC CASSVDFGGYTF
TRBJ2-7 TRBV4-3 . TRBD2 TGCGCCAGCAGCCAATCAAGTACACACTCTAGCGGGAGCGGCTACGAGCAGTACTTC CASSQSSTHSSGSGYEQYF
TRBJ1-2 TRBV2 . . TGTGCCAGCAGTGACGGGGGCCGCTATGGCTACACCTTC CASSDGGRYGYTF
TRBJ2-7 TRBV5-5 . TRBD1 TGTGCCAGCAGCGTGGGACAGGGGATTGACGAGCAGTACTTC CASSVGQGIDEQYF
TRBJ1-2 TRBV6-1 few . TGTGCCAGCAGTGACACAGGGAATCGCGACTATGGCTACACCTTC CASSDTGNRDYGYTF
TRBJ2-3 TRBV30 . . TGTGCCTGGAGTGTGGGCGGCACAGATACGCAGTATTTT CAWSVGGTDTQYF
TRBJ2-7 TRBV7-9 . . TGTGCCAGCAGCTCGGGAACGCCCGAGCAGTACTTC CASSSGTPEQYF
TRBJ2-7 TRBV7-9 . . TGTGCCAGCAGCAACCAAAGGACCGGGGCCTACGAGCAGTACTTC CASSNQRTGAYEQYF
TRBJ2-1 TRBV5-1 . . TGCGCCAGCAGCGTGGGGGGCGGACTCTACAATGAGCAGTTCTTC CASSVGGGLYNEQFF
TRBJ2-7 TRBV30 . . TGTGCCTGGTCAGTCGGGGGAGGCTACGAGCAGTACTTC CAWSVGGGYEQYF
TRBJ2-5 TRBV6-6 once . TGTGCCAGCAGTTACTCGGGTCTCGGGGAGACCCAGTACTTC CASSYSGLGETQYF
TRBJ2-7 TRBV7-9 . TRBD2 TGTGCCAGCAGCTCAAGGACTAGCGGGACTTCCTACGAGCAGTACTTC CASSSRTSGTSYEQYF
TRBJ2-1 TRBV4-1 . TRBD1 TGCGCCAGCAGCTTGACCGGGACAGGGCCCTACAATGAGCAGTTCTTC CASSLTGTGPYNEQFF
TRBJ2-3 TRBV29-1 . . TGCAGCGTTGAAACAGGTAACACAGATACGCAGTATTTT CSVETGNTDTQYF
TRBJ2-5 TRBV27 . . TGTGCCAGCAGTTTATTGCGGGGGCGGGAGACCCAGTACTTC CASSLLRGRETQYF
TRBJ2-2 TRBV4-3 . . TGCGCCAGCAGCCAAGTTCGGCCGGGACACCGAAACACCGGGGAGCTGTTTTTT CASSQVRPGHRNTGELFF
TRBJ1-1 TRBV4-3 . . TGCGCCAGCAGCCAAGAATACAGAGACATCATGAACACTGAAGCTTTCTTT CASSQEYRDIMNTEAFF
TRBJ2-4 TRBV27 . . TGTGCCAGCAGTTCCTGGACAGAAAACATTCAGTACTTC CASSSWTENIQYF
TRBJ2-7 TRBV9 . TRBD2 TGTGCCAGCAGCGTAGGAGGCGGGGGCTACGAGCAGTACTTC CASSVGGGGYEQYF
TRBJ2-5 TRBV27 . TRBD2 TGTGCCAGCAGTCCCCCCTTAGCGGGAGTCGAGACCCAGTACTTC CASSPPLAGVETQYF
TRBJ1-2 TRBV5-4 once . TGTGCCAGCAGCGAAGGGGGTTACTATGGCTACACCTTC CASSEGGYYGYTF
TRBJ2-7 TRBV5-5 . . TGTGCCAGCAGCTTGATCCTCCGGACAGACAGCTACGAGCAGTACTTC CASSLILRTDSYEQYF
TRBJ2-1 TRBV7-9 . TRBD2 TGTGCCAGCAGCCCAACCTACCTAGCGGGAGACGAGCAGTTCTTC CASSPTYLAGDEQFF
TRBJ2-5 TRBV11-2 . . TGTGCCAGCAGCTTAGTATCTAGTGGAGAGACCCAGTACTTC CASSLVSSGETQYF
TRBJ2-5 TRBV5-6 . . TGTGCCAGCAGCTACAACAGGGATAAGTTAGAGACCCAGTACTTC CASSYNRDKLETQYF
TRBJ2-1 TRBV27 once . TGTGCCAGCACCCTACTCCTGGAGGGCGTGCCCTACAATGAGCAGTTCTTC CASTLLLEGVPYNEQFF
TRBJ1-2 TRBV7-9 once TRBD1 TGTGCCAGCAGCTCGGGACAGGGGGCTTTGTACGGCTATGGCTACACCTTC CASSSGQGALYGYGYTF
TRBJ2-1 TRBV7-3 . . TGTGCCAGCAGCTTCCTCGGACCGGGCACCTACAATGAGCAGTTCTTC CASSFLGPGTYNEQFF
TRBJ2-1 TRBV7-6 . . TGTGCCAGCAGCCCCCAGACAGAATCGGGTGAGCAGTTCTTC CASSPQTESGEQFF
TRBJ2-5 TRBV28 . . TGTGCCAGCAGCACCCCGGTCGGGGTGGGGGAGACCCAGTACTTC CASSTPVGVGETQYF